This is a list of T cell receptor beta chains from one sample in a study of T cell responses to AZD1222 COVID-19 vaccine. Repertoires were generated with immunoSEQ multiplex PCR, while TCRdb's copy carries only in-frame clones and drops some. The table lists roughly 190,000 clones, approximately 93% of them singletons. Material: peripheral blood, obtained on day 0 of AZD1222 vaccination. The source is an adult in good health. The CDR3 runs from the conserved cysteine through the conserved F or W. The D gene is left open where the match is weak. Expanded clones get a size class; other rows say once, few or many, or leave the size out.

len	j_gene	abundance	v_gene	d_gene	CDR3nt	CDR3aa
15	TRBJ2-7	NA	TRBV6-1	TRBD1	TGTGCCAGCAGTGAAGGGACAGGTCCGGGTTACGAGCAGTACTTC	CASSEGTGPGYEQYF
13	TRBJ1-4	NA	TRBV12-3/TRBV12-4	NA	TGTGCCAGCAGACGGGACTCGAGAGAAAAACTGTTTTTT	CASRRDSREKLFF
13	TRBJ1-2	NA	TRBV5-6	NA	TGTGCCAGCAGCTTGTCAGGGGAAGGTGGCTACACCTTC	CASSLSGEGGYTF
14	TRBJ1-2	NA	TRBV19	NA	TGTGCCAGTAGTATTTTCGGGGATCTCTATGGCTACACCTTC	CASSIFGDLYGYTF
14	TRBJ2-1	NA	TRBV5-4	NA	TGTGCCAGCAGCTCTAAGACAGGCTACAATGAGCAGTTCTTC	CASSSKTGYNEQFF
13	TRBJ1-2	NA	TRBV19	NA	TGTGCCAGTAGTATGGATCGAAAATATGGCTACACCTTC	CASSMDRKYGYTF
13	TRBJ2-5	NA	TRBV5-6	TRBD2	TGTGCCAGCAGCTATGATAGCGGGGAGACCCAGTACTTC	CASSYDSGETQYF
13	TRBJ2-7	NA	TRBV28	NA	TGTGCCAGCAGCGGAGGGGGCTCCTACGAGCAGTACTTC	CASSGGGSYEQYF
15	TRBJ1-2	NA	TRBV12-5	NA	TGTGCTAGTGGTTTGGACCTCCGGGTGGGGAATGGCTACACCTTC	CASGLDLRVGNGYTF
12	TRBJ2-7	once	TRBV3-1/TRBV3-2	TRBD2	TGTGCCAGCAGCCATGCGGGGGACGAGCAGTACTTC	CASSHAGDEQYF
19	TRBJ1-3	NA	TRBV5-1	NA	TGCGCCAGCAGCCCGCGGGTCGGCAGACCAAGGGGCTCTGGAAACACCATATATTTT	CASSPRVGRPRGSGNTIYF
15	TRBJ1-6	NA	TRBV7-2	NA	TGTGCCAGCAGACCCGCGGCAGGAGTTAATTCACCCCTCCACTTT	CASRPAAGVNSPLHF
13	TRBJ1-5	NA	TRBV30	TRBD1	TGTGCCTGCTCGGGACAGGGGGAGCAGCCCCAGCATTTT	CACSGQGEQPQHF
13	TRBJ2-7	NA	TRBV6-5	NA	TGTGCCAGCGACTACGGCCCCTCCTACGAGCAGTACTTC	CASDYGPSYEQYF
13	TRBJ2-7	few	TRBV10-3	NA	TGTGCCACCTCAATGGCGACCTTCTACGAGCAGTACTTC	CATSMATFYEQYF
11	TRBJ1-1	NA	TRBV29-1	NA	TGCAGCGTTGTGCCCTCCGCTGAAGCTTTCTTT	CSVVPSAEAFF
15	TRBJ1-2	NA	TRBV6-5	NA	TGTGCCAGTACGAGACCTGGACAGATTAACTATGGCTACACCTTC	CASTRPGQINYGYTF
13	TRBJ1-1	few	TRBV3-1/TRBV3-2	NA	TGTGCCAGCAGCCGGTCGGAGAACACTGAAGCTTTCTTT	CASSRSENTEAFF
16	TRBJ1-6	NA	TRBV5-1	NA	TGCGCCAGCAGCTTGGCTGAGGACCGAGGGCTCTCACCCCTCCACTTT	CASSLAEDRGLSPLHF
13	TRBJ1-6	NA	TRBV7-9	NA	TGTGCCAGCAGCTTAGAGGGAAATTCACCCCTCCACTTT	CASSLEGNSPLHF
12	TRBJ1-5	NA	TRBV29-1	TRBD1	TGCAGCGCCGTGACAGGGACTCAGCCCCAGCATTTT	CSAVTGTQPQHF
13	TRBJ1-2	once	TRBV6-2/TRBV6-3	NA	TGTGCCAGCAGTCGCGGGGAGGGCTATGGCTACACCTTC	CASSRGEGYGYTF
13	TRBJ1-6	few	TRBV11-2	TRBD1	TGTGCCAGCAGCTTAGAAAGGGGGCTGGTCCTCCACTTT	CASSLERGLVLHF
17	TRBJ2-7	NA	TRBV5-1	TRBD2	TGCGCCAGCAGCCCCTCGGGACTAGCGGGGGGAATCTACGAGCAGTACTTC	CASSPSGLAGGIYEQYF
17	TRBJ2-7	NA	TRBV27	TRBD1	TGTGCCAGCAGTTTACATGGGGGGGGGACAGGGAGGTACGAGCAGTACTTC	CASSLHGGGTGRYEQYF
14	TRBJ1-1	NA	TRBV6-5	NA	TGTGCCAGCAGTTACTCGGGGGGGAACACTGAAGCTTTCTTT	CASSYSGGNTEAFF
13	TRBJ1-1	NA	TRBV18	NA	TGTGCCAGCTCAACCGACGGACACACTGAAGCTTTCTTT	CASSTDGHTEAFF
14	TRBJ2-3	once	TRBV5-1	NA	TGCGCCAGCAGCTTGGGAGGGCGCACAGATACGCAGTATTTT	CASSLGGRTDTQYF
15	TRBJ2-1	NA	TRBV11-2	TRBD2	TGTGCCAGCAGCTTAGATGCGGGGGGGTGGCATGAGCAGTTCTTC	CASSLDAGGWHEQFF
14	TRBJ2-3	NA	TRBV7-9	NA	TGTGCCAGCAGCTTATCCCTCCCCACAGATACGCAGTATTTT	CASSLSLPTDTQYF
14	TRBJ1-3	NA	TRBV19	NA	TGTGCCAGTAGTATTGGGGGCGCTGGAAACACCATATATTTT	CASSIGGAGNTIYF
11	TRBJ1-1	NA	TRBV6-5	NA	TGTGCCAGCATTCTGGGCGGCGAAGCTTTCTTT	CASILGGEAFF
16	TRBJ1-1	NA	TRBV18	TRBD1	TGTGCCAGCTCAGCCGGGACAGGATTCATGAACACTGAAGCTTTCTTT	CASSAGTGFMNTEAFF
18	TRBJ1-1	NA	TRBV24-1	TRBD1	TGTGCCACCAGTGTCCCGAACAGGGGGCTTTATATGAACACTGAAGCTTTCTTT	CATSVPNRGLYMNTEAFF
17	TRBJ2-6	NA	TRBV14	NA	TGTGCCAGCAGCCATGGGCAGGGTCTAACTGGGGCCAACGTCCTGACTTTC	CASSHGQGLTGANVLTF
14	TRBJ1-1	NA	TRBV7-9	TRBD1	TGTGCCAGCAGCTTGCAAGGACAGGGCTCTGAAGCTTTCTTT	CASSLQGQGSEAFF
11	TRBJ1-5	NA	TRBV11-2	NA	TGTGCCAGCAGCTTATCAGACACCCAGCATTTT	CASSLSDTQHF
14	TRBJ1-1	NA	TRBV4-1	TRBD1	TGCGCCAGCAGCCCCAGGGGGCCAAGCACTGAAGCTTTCTTT	CASSPRGPSTEAFF
14	TRBJ1-5	NA	TRBV12-5	NA	TGTGCTAGTGGAAGAACAGTTAGCAATCAGCCCCAGCATTTT	CASGRTVSNQPQHF
13	TRBJ1-1	NA	TRBV5-1	NA	TGCGCCAGCAGCTTGATCTCAATCACTGAAGCTTTCTTT	CASSLISITEAFF